This T cell receptor beta chain stems from a study of beta chain features in type 1 diabetes (dated by TCRdb to about 2018). Study-wide context: No differences in mean age, gender distribution, total cell number or subset yield were found between patients and healthy donors. A total of roughly 100 million sorted cells were examined across all samples, and RNA yield correlated strongly with the number of cells per subset. In the study, recently diagnosed type 1 diabetes patients and matched healthy donors were compared on the TCRB repertoires of their sorted circulating CD4+ T cell subsets. Regulatory and stem cell-like memory subsets were obtained from only 8 patients and about 8 healthy donors, while naive and central memory subsets were obtained from all 30 or so donors.

Note on this clone: Its recognized antigen is unknown. No quality values exist for individual bases; no much larger clone is one base distant.

The full study reports these points: PCR may preferentially amplify shorter templates, but because patient and control samples were amplified and corrected together, any resulting skew would affect both groups equally. Because cDNA was sequenced instead of genomic DNA, activated cells with high expression could be over-represented, although the groups did not differ in activation or CD3 levels. Type 1 diabetes patients showed a moderate but significant shortening of TCRB CDR3 length in all four CD4+ subsets. Naive, central memory and regulatory TCRB repertoires appeared to be more alike among patients than among healthy donors. Only small numbers of individuals were included in the HLA sub-analyses, which left unresolved whether HLA type had any influence on TCRB rearrangement. At VDJ recombination sites, type 1 diabetes patients had fewer insertions and more deleted nucleotides, which implies abnormalities in thymic rearrangement.

A single peripheral blood draw of about 116 mL on average was collected from each donor into heparinised tubes. Naive, central memory, regulatory and stem cell-like memory CD4+ T cells were sorted on a BD FACSAria II using a panel including CD45RO, CCR7, CD25, CD127, CD95 and CD27. A purity above 98% was achieved for all sorted populations. PBMCs were isolated immediately by Lymphoprep density gradient centrifugation and stained directly without culture. So that batch effects would be minimized, each experiment stained and sorted samples in pairs, pairing one healthy donor with one patient. The entire isolated RNA was reverse transcribed using the High Capacity cDNA Reverse Transcription Kit, and thus expressed TCRB transcripts were sequenced. Deep immunoSEQ sequencing was performed on naive, central memory and regulatory T cell samples, with an average of approximately 4 million total reads per sample. Sorted cells were lysed in RLT buffer and RNA was extracted with DNase-treated RNeasy Micro or Mini kits, depending on cell number. Each cell subset was processed on its own to prevent cross-contamination, while patient and healthy donor samples were processed together. The immunoSEQ multiplex PCR was used to amplify TCRB sequences from cDNA, yielding 87-bp fragments that span the CDR3 region. Sequencing of the amplicons was done on the Illumina HiSeq platform. Per the original workflow: PCR bias was corrected computationally using synthetic template baselines, and reads within Hamming distance 2 were collapsed, with unmergeable singletons discarded. Reads were aligned to IMGT to assign V, D and J genes, CDR3 length, and insertions or deletions at six rearrangement sites. Clonotype counts were normalized to sorted cell number within each subset before computing true diversity and Gini coefficients with the tcR R package. The overlap coefficient, calculated on TCRB nucleotide sequences, was used to quantify repertoire sharing. As a proxy for the pre-selection repertoire, out-of-frame TCRB sequences from naive cells were analyzed. Entries here come from immuneACCESS through TCRdb and include only in-frame sequences with V and J called. Some clones fail to appear in such tables; in the studies checked, an unresolved V gene covers under half of the shortfall, and the cause of the remainder is unknown. V and J calls and clone size are as listed in that table; D and trimming were resolved from the DNA. Present in this sample are roughly 230,000 clones, 9.6% of which were seen just once. About 0.037% of the sample goes to the ten largest clones.

The cysteine opens and the phenylalanine closes a CDR3 of 14 amino acids. Only the CDR3 part of the read is kept: 42 bases, read in frame from the first base. Compared with germline, V lacks 3 bases and J lacks 5 bases; bases without a gene match: 3. The germline V gene (reference sequence) specifies SEHNR as CDR1 and FQNEAQ as CDR2. The chain is made from TRBV7-9 and TRBJ1-2; 10 bases in between match TRBD1. This receptor was taken from a woman in her late teens or twenties in good health. Sequenced material: naive CD4+ T cells from blood. Reading the label with the study, this specimen's cell subset or site is: true naive CD4+ T cells. The CDR3 region: CASSFGTGDYGYTF. The DNA sequence follows: TGTGCCAGCAGCTTCGGGACAGGGGATTATGGCTACACCTTC.